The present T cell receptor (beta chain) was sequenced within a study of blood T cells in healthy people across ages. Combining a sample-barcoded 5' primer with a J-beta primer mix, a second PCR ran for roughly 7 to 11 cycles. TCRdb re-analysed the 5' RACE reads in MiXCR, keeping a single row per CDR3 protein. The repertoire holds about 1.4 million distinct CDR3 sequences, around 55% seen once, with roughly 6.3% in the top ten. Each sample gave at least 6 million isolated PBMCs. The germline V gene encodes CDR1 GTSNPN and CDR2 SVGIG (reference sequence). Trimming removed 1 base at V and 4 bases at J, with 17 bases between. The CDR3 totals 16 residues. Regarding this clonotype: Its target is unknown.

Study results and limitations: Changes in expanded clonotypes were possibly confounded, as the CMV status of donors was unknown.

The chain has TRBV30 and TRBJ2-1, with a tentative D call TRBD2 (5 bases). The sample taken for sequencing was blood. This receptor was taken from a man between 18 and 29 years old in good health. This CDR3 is CAWSAPGSPLYNEQFF. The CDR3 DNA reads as TGTGCCTGGAGTGCTCCGGGATCGCCTCTGTACAATGAGCAGTTCTTC. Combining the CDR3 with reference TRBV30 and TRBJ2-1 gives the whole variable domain SQTIHQWPATLVQPVGSPLSLECTVEGTSNPNLYWYRQAAGRGLQLLFYSVGIGQISSEVPQNLSASRPQDRQFILSSKKLLLSDSGFYLCAWSAPGSPLYNEQFFGPGTRLTVL.